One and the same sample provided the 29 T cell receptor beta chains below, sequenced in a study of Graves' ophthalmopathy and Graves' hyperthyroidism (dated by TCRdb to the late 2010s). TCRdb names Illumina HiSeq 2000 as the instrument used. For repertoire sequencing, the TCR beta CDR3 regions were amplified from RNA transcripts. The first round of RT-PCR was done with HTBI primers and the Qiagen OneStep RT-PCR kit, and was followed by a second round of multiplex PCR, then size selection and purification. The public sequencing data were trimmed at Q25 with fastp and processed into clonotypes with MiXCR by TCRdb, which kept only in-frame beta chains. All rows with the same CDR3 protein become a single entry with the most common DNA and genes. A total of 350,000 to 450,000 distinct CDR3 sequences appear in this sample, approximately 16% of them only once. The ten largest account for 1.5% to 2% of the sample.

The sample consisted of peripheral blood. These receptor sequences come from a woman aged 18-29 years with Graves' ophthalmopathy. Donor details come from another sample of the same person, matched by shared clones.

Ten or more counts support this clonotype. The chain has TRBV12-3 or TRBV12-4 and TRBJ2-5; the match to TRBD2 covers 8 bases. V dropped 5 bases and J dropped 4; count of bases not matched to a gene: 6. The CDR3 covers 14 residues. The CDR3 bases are TGTGCCAGCAGTCCCGGGGGGGCCGCAGAGACCCAGTACTTC. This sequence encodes CASSPGGAAETQYF.

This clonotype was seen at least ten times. CDR3 residues: CASRAAGTKYF. In nucleotides, the CDR3 is TGTGCCAGCAGGGCGGCCGGGACAAAGTACTTC. The genes are TRBV12-3 or TRBV12-4 and TRBJ2-7; maybe TRBD1 (6 bases). Trimming cost V 6 bases and J 11 bases, with 14 bases left between them. The CDR3 covers 11 residues.

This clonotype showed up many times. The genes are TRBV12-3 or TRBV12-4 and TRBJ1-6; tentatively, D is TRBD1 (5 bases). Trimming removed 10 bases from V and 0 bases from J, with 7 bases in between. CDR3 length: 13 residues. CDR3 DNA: TGTGCCATAAGGGGCTCCTATAATTCACCCCTCCACTTT. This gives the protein CAIRGSYNSPLHF.

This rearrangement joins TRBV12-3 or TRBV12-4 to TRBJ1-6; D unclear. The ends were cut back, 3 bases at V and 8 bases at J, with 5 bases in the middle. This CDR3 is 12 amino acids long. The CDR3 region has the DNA TGTGCCAGCAGTTTTATAGATTCACCCCTCCACTTT. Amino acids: CASSFIDSPLHF.

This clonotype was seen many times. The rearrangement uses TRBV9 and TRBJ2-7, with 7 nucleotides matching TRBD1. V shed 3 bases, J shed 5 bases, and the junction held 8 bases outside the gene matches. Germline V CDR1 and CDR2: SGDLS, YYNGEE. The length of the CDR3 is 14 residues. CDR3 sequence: CASSEGARRDEQYF. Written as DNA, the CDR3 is TGTGCCAGCAGCGAGGGGGCTCGAAGGGACGAGCAGTACTTC. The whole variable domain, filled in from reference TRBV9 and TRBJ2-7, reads DSGVTQTPKHLITATGQRVTLRCSPRSGDLSVYWYQQSLDQGLQFLIQYYNGEERAKGNILERFSAQQFPDLHSELNLSSLELGDSALYFCASSEGARRDEQYFGPGTRLTVT.

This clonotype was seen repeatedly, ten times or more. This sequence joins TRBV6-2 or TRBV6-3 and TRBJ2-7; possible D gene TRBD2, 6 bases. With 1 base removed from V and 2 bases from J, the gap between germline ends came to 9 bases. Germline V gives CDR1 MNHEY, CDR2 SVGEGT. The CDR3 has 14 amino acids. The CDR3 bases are TGTGCCAGCAGTTACTGGGGGGTGACCTACGAGCAGTACTTC. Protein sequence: CASSYWGVTYEQYF.

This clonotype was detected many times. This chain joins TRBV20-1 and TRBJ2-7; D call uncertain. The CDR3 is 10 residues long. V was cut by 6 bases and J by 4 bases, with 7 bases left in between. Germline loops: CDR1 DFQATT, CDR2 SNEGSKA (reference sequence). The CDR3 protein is CSARTYEQYF. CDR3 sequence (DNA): TGCAGTGCACGCACTTACGAGCAGTACTTC.

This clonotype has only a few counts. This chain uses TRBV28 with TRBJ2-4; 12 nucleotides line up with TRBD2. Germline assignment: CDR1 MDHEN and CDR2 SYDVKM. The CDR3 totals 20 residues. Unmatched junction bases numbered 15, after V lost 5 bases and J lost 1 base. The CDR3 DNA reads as TGTGCCAGCAGTCTCCGACTAGCGGGAGCCTCTACTAATGCCAAAAACATTCAGTACTTC. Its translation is CASSLRLAGASTNAKNIQYF.

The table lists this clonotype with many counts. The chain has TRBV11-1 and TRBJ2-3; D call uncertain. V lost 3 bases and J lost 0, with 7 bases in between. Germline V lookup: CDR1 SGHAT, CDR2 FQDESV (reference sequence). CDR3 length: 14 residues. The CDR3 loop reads CASSFVTSTDTQYF. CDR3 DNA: TGTGCCAGCAGCTTTGTCACAAGCACAGATACGCAGTATTTT.

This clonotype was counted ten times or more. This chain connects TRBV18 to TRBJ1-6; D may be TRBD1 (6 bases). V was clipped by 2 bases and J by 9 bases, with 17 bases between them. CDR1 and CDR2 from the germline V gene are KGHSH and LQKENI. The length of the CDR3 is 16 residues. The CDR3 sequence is CASSPYRDTGSSPLHF. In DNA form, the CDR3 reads TGTGCCAGCTCACCATACCGGGACACCGGGAGTTCACCCCTCCACTTT. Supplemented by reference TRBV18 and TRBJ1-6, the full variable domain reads NAGVMQNPRHLVRRRGQEARLRCSPMKGHSHVYWYRQLPEEGLKFMVYLQKENIIDESGMPKERFSAEFPKEGPSILRIQQVVRGDSAAYFCASSPYRDTGSSPLHFGNGTRLTVT.

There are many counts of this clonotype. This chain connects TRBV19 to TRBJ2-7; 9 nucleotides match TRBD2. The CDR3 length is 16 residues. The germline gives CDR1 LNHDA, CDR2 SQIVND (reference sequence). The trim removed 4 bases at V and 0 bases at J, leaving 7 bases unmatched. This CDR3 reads CASSRYRLADSYEQYF. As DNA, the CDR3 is TGTGCCAGTAGTAGGTATCGACTAGCGGACTCCTACGAGCAGTACTTC.

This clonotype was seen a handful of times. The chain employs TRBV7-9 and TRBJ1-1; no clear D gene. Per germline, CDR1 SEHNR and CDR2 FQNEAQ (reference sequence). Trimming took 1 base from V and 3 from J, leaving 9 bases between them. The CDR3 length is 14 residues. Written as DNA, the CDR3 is TGTGCCAGCAGCTTAGAAGGGCTCTACACTGAAGCTTTCTTT. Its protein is CASSLEGLYTEAFF.

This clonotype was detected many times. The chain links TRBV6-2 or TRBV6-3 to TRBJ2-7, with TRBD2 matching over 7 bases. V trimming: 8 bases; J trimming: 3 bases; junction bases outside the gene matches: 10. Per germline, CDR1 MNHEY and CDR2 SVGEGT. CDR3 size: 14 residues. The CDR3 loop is CASGSFGTNYEQYF. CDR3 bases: TGTGCCAGCGGGTCTTTCGGGACTAACTACGAGCAGTACTTC.

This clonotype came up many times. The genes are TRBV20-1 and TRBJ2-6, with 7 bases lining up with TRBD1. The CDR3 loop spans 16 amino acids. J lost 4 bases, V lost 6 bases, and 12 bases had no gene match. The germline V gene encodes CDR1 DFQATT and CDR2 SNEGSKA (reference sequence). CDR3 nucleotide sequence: TGCAGTGCCACACCCGACAGGGTCTCAGGGGCCAACGTCCTGACTTTC. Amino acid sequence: CSATPDRVSGANVLTF.

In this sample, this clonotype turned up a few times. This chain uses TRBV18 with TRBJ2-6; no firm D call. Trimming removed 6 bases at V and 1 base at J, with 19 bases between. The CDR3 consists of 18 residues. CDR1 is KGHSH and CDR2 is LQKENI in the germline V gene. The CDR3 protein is CASSPQPELRSGANVLTF. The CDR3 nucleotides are TGTGCCAGCTCCCCTCAGCCGGAGCTTCGGTCTGGGGCCAACGTCCTGACTTTC. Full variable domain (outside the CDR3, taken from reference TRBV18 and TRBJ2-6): NAGVMQNPRHLVRRRGQEARLRCSPMKGHSHVYWYRQLPEEGLKFMVYLQKENIIDESGMPKERFSAEFPKEGPSILRIQQVVRGDSAAYFCASSPQPELRSGANVLTFGAGSRLTVL.

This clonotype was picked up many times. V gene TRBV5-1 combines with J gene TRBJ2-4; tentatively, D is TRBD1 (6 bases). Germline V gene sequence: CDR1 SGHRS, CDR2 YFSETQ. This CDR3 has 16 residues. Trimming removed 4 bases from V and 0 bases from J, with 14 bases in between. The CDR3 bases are TGCGCCAGCAGCATGGGACAATCACCAGCCAAAAACATTCAGTACTTC. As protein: CASSMGQSPAKNIQYF.

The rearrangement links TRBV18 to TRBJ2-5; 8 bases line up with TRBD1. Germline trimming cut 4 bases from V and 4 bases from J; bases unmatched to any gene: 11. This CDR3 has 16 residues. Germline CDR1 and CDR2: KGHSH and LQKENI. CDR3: CASSLRTVTGGETQYF. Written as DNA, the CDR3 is TGTGCCAGCTCACTCCGCACCGTCACAGGGGGAGAGACCCAGTACTTC. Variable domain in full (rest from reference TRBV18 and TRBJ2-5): NAGVMQNPRHLVRRRGQEARLRCSPMKGHSHVYWYRQLPEEGLKFMVYLQKENIIDESGMPKERFSAEFPKEGPSILRIQQVVRGDSAAYFCASSLRTVTGGETQYFGPGTRLLVL.

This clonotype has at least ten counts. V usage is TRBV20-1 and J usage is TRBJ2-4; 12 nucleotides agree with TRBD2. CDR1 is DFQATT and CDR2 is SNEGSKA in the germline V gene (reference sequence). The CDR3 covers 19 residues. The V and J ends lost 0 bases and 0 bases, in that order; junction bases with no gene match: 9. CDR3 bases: TGCAGTGCTAGAGATTGGTCTAGCGGGAGGGTCCTAGCCAAAAACATTCAGTACTTC. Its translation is CSARDWSSGRVLAKNIQYF.

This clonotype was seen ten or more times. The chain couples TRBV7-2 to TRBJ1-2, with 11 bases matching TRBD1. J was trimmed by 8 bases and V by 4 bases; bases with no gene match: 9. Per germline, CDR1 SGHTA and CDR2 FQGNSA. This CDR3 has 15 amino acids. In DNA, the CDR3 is TGTGCCAGCAGCTCAGTGCCGGGACAGGGGGGCGGCTACACCTTC. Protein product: CASSSVPGQGGGYTF.

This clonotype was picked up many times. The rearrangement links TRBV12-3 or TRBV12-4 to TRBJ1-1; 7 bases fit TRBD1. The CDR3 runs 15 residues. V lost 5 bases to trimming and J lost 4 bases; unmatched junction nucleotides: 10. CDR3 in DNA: TGTGCCAGCAGTCAGAACAGGGGCCGGTCCACTGAAGCTTTCTTT. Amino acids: CASSQNRGRSTEAFF.

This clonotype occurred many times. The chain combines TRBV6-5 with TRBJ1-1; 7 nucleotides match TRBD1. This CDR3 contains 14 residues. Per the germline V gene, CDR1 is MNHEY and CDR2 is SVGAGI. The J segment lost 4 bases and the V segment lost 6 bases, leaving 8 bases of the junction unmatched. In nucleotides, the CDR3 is TGTGCCAGCAGAGCTGAGGGGGCAATCACTGAAGCTTTCTTT. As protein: CASRAEGAITEAFF.

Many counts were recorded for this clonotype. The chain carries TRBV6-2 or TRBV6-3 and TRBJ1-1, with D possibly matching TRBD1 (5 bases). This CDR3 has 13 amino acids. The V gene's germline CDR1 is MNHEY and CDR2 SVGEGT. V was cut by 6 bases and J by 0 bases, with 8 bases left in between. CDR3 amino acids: CASSYRLNTEAFF. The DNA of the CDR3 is TGTGCCAGCAGCTACAGGCTGAACACTGAAGCTTTCTTT.

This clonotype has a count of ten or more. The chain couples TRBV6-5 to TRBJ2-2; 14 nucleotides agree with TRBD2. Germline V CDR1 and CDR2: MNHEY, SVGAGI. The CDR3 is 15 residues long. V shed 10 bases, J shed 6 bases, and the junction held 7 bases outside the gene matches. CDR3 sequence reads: CATQVGLAGAGELFF. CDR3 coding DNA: TGTGCCACCCAGGTGGGACTAGCGGGGGCCGGGGAGCTGTTTTTT.

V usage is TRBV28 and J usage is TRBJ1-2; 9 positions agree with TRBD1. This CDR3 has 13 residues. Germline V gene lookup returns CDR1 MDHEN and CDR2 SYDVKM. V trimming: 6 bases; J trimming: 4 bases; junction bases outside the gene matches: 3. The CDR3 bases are TGTGCCAGCAGGGGGACAGGGACCTATGGCTACACCTTC. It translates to CASRGTGTYGYTF.

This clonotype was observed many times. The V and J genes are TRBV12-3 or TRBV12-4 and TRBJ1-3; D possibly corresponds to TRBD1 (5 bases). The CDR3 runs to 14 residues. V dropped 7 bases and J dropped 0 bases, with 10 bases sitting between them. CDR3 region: CASIDRPSGNTIYF. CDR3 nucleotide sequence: TGTGCCAGCATTGACAGACCCTCTGGAAACACCATATATTTT.

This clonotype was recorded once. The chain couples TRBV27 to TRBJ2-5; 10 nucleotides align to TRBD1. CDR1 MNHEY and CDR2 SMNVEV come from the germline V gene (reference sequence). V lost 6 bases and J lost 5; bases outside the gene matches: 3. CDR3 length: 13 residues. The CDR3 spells CASRSGQGETQYF. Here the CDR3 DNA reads TGTGCCAGCAGGTCGGGACAGGGGGAGACCCAGTACTTC.

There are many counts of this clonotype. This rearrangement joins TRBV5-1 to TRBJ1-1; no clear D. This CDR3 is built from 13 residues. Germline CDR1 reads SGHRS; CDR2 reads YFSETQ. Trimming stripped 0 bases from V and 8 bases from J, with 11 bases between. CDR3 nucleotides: TGCGCCAGCAGCTTGGTGAAGGCAGGAGAAGCTTTCTTT. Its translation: CASSLVKAGEAFF.

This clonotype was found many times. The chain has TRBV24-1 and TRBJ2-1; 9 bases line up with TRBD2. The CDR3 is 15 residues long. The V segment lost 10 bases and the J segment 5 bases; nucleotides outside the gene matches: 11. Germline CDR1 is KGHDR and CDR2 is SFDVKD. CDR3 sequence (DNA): TGTGCCACTGGGCTGACTAGCGGCGATCACAATGAGCAGTTCTTC. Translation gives CATGLTSGDHNEQFF.

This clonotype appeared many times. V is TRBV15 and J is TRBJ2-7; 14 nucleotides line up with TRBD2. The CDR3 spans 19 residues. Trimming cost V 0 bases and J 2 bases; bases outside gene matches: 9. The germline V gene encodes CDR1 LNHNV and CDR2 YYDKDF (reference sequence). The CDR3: CATSRDYAAGLAGAYEQYF. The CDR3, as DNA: TGTGCCACCAGCAGAGATTACGCCGCGGGACTAGCGGGGGCCTACGAGCAGTACTTC.